This TCR beta chain was observed in a study of CD8+ T cells in alopecia areata. Overall study results and limits: Scalp and blood retained many expanded lesional clones during tofacitinib. Higher clonality and more expanded CD8+ clones appeared in lesional than normal scalp.

V was cut by 1 base and J by 1 base, with 9 bases left in between. Germline loops: CDR1 GTSNPN, CDR2 SVGIG (reference sequence). The CDR3 totals 14 residues. Extracted RNA was reverse transcribed into cDNA, the sequencing template. The table came from immunoSEQ multiplex PCR; TCRdb's copy has only in-frame clones and leaves some out. The sample comprises more than 90,000 clones, approximately 52% of which are singletons, and around 30% rests with the top ten. The sample's treatment: oral pan-JAK inhibitor, 5-10 mg twice daily. Collection of lesional scalp punch biopsies and peripheral blood was performed in alopecia areata patients. A note on this clone: What it binds is not known.

The sequenced sample was CD8+ T cells sorted from blood, obtained at week 4, from a patient treated with tofacitinib. V gene TRBV30 combines with J gene TRBJ2-3, with D possibly matching TRBD1 (6 bases). The receptor comes from a human donor with alopecia areata. The CDR3 DNA reads as TGTGCCTGGAGTGGAGGGGGAGGCACAGATACGCAGTATTTT. Protein: CAWSGGGGTDTQYF.